The rows below give T cell receptor beta chains drawn from one sample of a study of blood T cell repertoires in COVID-19. The assay was immunoSEQ multiplex PCR, and TCRdb's table has in-frame clones only and misses some. The table lists roughly 40,000 clones, around 88% of them singletons. The sample comprised peripheral blood. These receptor sequences come from a woman of 80 years or more with active or convalescent COVID-19. Both conserved end residues are part of each CDR3. Each record gives: V gene, clone size, J gene, D gene, CDR3 DNA, CDR3 protein. The D gene is left open where the match is weak. Clone size is not always given. Where it is, it says once, few, many or a class for expanded clones.

v_call: TRBV6-5; clone_size: -; j_call: TRBJ2-3; d_call: -; cdr3_nt: TGTGCCAGCAGTTACGGCTCCACAGATACGCAGTATTTT; cdr3_aa: CASSYGSTDTQYF
v_call: TRBV3-1/TRBV3-2; clone_size: -; j_call: TRBJ1-4; d_call: TRBD1; cdr3_nt: TGTGCCAGCAGCCAAGGGACAGGGGTGAATGAAAAACTGTTTTTT; cdr3_aa: CASSQGTGVNEKLFF
v_call: TRBV7-8; clone_size: -; j_call: TRBJ1-2; d_call: TRBD1; cdr3_nt: TGTGCCAGCAGCTCGGGCGGGGGGACAGTCATTGGCGGCTACACCTTC; cdr3_aa: CASSSGGGTVIGGYTF
v_call: TRBV7-2; clone_size: -; j_call: TRBJ2-6; d_call: -; cdr3_nt: TGTGCCAGCAGCATTTTGGCAGGGGTTCCTGGGGCCAACGTCCTGACTTTC; cdr3_aa: CASSILAGVPGANVLTF
v_call: TRBV7-8; clone_size: -; j_call: TRBJ2-5; d_call: -; cdr3_nt: TGTGCCAGCAGCTTAAGAGCTAGCGTTGCAGAGACCCAGTACTTC; cdr3_aa: CASSLRASVAETQYF
v_call: TRBV7-2; clone_size: -; j_call: TRBJ1-1; d_call: -; cdr3_nt: TGTGCCAGCAGCCCCCACATGGGGGGCACTGAAGCTTTCTTT; cdr3_aa: CASSPHMGGTEAFF
v_call: TRBV7-9; clone_size: -; j_call: TRBJ1-1; d_call: TRBD1; cdr3_nt: TGTGCCAGCAGCCCCATCCGGATGCCAGGGGGGACTGAAGCTTTCTTT; cdr3_aa: CASSPIRMPGGTEAFF
v_call: TRBV7-2; clone_size: -; j_call: TRBJ2-1; d_call: TRBD1; cdr3_nt: TGTGCCAGCAGCTGGAAAGGACAGGGTAGGAATGAGCAGTTCTTC; cdr3_aa: CASSWKGQGRNEQFF
v_call: TRBV9; clone_size: -; j_call: TRBJ1-2; d_call: TRBD1; cdr3_nt: TGTGCCAGCAGCTCAGGGGGCCTGTCCTATGGCTACACCTTC; cdr3_aa: CASSSGGLSYGYTF
v_call: TRBV24-1; clone_size: -; j_call: TRBJ2-1; d_call: -; cdr3_nt: TGTGCCACCAGTGATGCGGGCTCCTACAATGAGCAGTTCTTC; cdr3_aa: CATSDAGSYNEQFF
v_call: TRBV7-2; clone_size: once; j_call: TRBJ2-4; d_call: -; cdr3_nt: TGTGCCAGCAGCTCGCGACAGGCCGTCAACATTCAGTACTTC; cdr3_aa: CASSSRQAVNIQYF
v_call: TRBV9; clone_size: -; j_call: TRBJ1-1; d_call: -; cdr3_nt: TGTGCCAGCAGCGCGGGACGGACTATGAACACTGAAGCTTTCTTT; cdr3_aa: CASSAGRTMNTEAFF
v_call: TRBV30; clone_size: -; j_call: TRBJ2-5; d_call: TRBD2; cdr3_nt: TGTGCCTGGAGTGTAGGACTAGCGGGACAAGAGACCCAGTACTTC; cdr3_aa: CAWSVGLAGQETQYF
v_call: TRBV6-1; clone_size: -; j_call: TRBJ1-1; d_call: -; cdr3_nt: TGTGCCAGCAGTGAATCAGCAGGGATGAACACTGAAGCTTTCTTT; cdr3_aa: CASSESAGMNTEAFF
v_call: TRBV19; clone_size: -; j_call: TRBJ2-1; d_call: TRBD1; cdr3_nt: TGTGCCAGTAGTATGGACAGGGGGAATGAGCAGTTCTTC; cdr3_aa: CASSMDRGNEQFF
v_call: TRBV19; clone_size: -; j_call: TRBJ1-1; d_call: -; cdr3_nt: TGTGCCAGTAATACTAGGAACACTGAAGCTTTCTTT; cdr3_aa: CASNTRNTEAFF
v_call: TRBV6-2/TRBV6-3; clone_size: few; j_call: TRBJ2-2; d_call: -; cdr3_nt: TGTGCCAGCAGACCTGAGCCCGGGGAGCTGTTTTTT; cdr3_aa: CASRPEPGELFF
v_call: TRBV2; clone_size: -; j_call: TRBJ2-7; d_call: -; cdr3_nt: TGTGCCAGCAGTCCCCAGGGCTACGAGCAGTACTTC; cdr3_aa: CASSPQGYEQYF
v_call: TRBV25-1; clone_size: -; j_call: TRBJ1-6; d_call: TRBD1; cdr3_nt: TGTGCCAGCAGTCAAGGACAGGGCGTTTCACCCCTCCACTTT; cdr3_aa: CASSQGQGVSPLHF
v_call: TRBV28; clone_size: -; j_call: TRBJ1-3; d_call: -; cdr3_nt: TGTGCCAGCAGACCCGGGAGGTCTGGAAACACCATATATTTT; cdr3_aa: CASRPGRSGNTIYF
v_call: TRBV7-2; clone_size: -; j_call: TRBJ2-5; d_call: -; cdr3_nt: TGTGCCAGCAGCTTAGTCTACTTCGGGGAGACCCAGTACTTC; cdr3_aa: CASSLVYFGETQYF
v_call: TRBV10-3; clone_size: -; j_call: TRBJ1-4; d_call: -; cdr3_nt: TGTGCCATCAGCCCGGCAGGGGTAGAAAAACTGTTTTTT; cdr3_aa: CAISPAGVEKLFF
v_call: TRBV29-1; clone_size: few; j_call: TRBJ1-2; d_call: TRBD1; cdr3_nt: TGCAGCGTTGAAGATTCCCTCGGGACAGCCTATGGCTACACCTTC; cdr3_aa: CSVEDSLGTAYGYTF
v_call: TRBV10-3; clone_size: -; j_call: TRBJ1-2; d_call: -; cdr3_nt: TGTGCCATCAGTGAGGCCCAAACAGGGTATGGCTACACCTTC; cdr3_aa: CAISEAQTGYGYTF
v_call: TRBV7-9; clone_size: -; j_call: TRBJ1-1; d_call: -; cdr3_nt: TGTGCCAGCAGCTTTAACAGGGACCGAAACACTGAAGCTTTCTTT; cdr3_aa: CASSFNRDRNTEAFF
v_call: TRBV10-3; clone_size: -; j_call: TRBJ2-7; d_call: TRBD1; cdr3_nt: TGTGCCATCAGTGAGGGGACAGGGCGCTCCTACGAGCAGTACTTC; cdr3_aa: CAISEGTGRSYEQYF
v_call: TRBV24-1; clone_size: -; j_call: TRBJ1-2; d_call: -; cdr3_nt: TGTGCCACCAGTCCTAGGTCTTCTAACTATGGCTACACCTTC; cdr3_aa: CATSPRSSNYGYTF
v_call: TRBV5-1; clone_size: once; j_call: TRBJ2-7; d_call: TRBD1; cdr3_nt: TGCGCCAGCAGCGACCCAGACAGGGGCTACGAGCAGTACTTC; cdr3_aa: CASSDPDRGYEQYF
v_call: TRBV27; clone_size: -; j_call: TRBJ2-7; d_call: TRBD2; cdr3_nt: TGTGCCAGCAGTCTACGACTAGCGGGGCCCTACGAGCAGTACTTC; cdr3_aa: CASSLRLAGPYEQYF
v_call: TRBV15; clone_size: -; j_call: TRBJ2-4; d_call: TRBD2; cdr3_nt: TGTGCCACCAGCAGGACTAGCCGGGGAGCCAAAAACATTCAGTACTTC; cdr3_aa: CATSRTSRGAKNIQYF
v_call: TRBV19; clone_size: -; j_call: TRBJ2-1; d_call: -; cdr3_nt: TGTGCCAGTACCTCTCAGGTCGTGGCCCTGCCCAATGAGCAGTTCTTC; cdr3_aa: CASTSQVVALPNEQFF
v_call: TRBV12-3/TRBV12-4; clone_size: -; j_call: TRBJ1-1; d_call: TRBD1; cdr3_nt: TGTGCCAGCAGCCTCGACAGGGTCGCTTTCTTT; cdr3_aa: CASSLDRVAFF
v_call: TRBV6-1; clone_size: -; j_call: TRBJ1-2; d_call: -; cdr3_nt: TGTGCCAGCAGTGACCCTGGACAGATAAACTATGGCTACACCTTC; cdr3_aa: CASSDPGQINYGYTF
v_call: TRBV28; clone_size: -; j_call: TRBJ1-4; d_call: TRBD1; cdr3_nt: TGTGCCACCTCCCAGACAGGGGTGGATGAAAAACTGTTTTTT; cdr3_aa: CATSQTGVDEKLFF
v_call: TRBV5-6; clone_size: -; j_call: TRBJ1-3; d_call: -; cdr3_nt: TGTGCCAGCAGCTTGAGCGGGCCTGGAAACACCATATATTTT; cdr3_aa: CASSLSGPGNTIYF
v_call: TRBV6-6; clone_size: -; j_call: TRBJ1-6; d_call: TRBD1; cdr3_nt: TGTGCCAGCACCGGGACAGGGGTTTCACCCCTCCACTTT; cdr3_aa: CASTGTGVSPLHF
v_call: TRBV6-2/TRBV6-3; clone_size: -; j_call: TRBJ1-5; d_call: TRBD1; cdr3_nt: TGTGCCAGCAGTTCCACCGGGACAGTAAATCAGCCCCAGCATTTT; cdr3_aa: CASSSTGTVNQPQHF
v_call: TRBV11-2; clone_size: -; j_call: TRBJ2-7; d_call: TRBD2; cdr3_nt: TGTGCCAGCAGCTATCCGGGACTAGCGGTTTGGGTGCAGTACTTC; cdr3_aa: CASSYPGLAVWVQYF
v_call: TRBV30; clone_size: -; j_call: TRBJ1-4; d_call: -; cdr3_nt: TGTGCCTGGAGTCCCCGAGGGGGAGCTAATGAAAAACTGTTTTTT; cdr3_aa: CAWSPRGGANEKLFF
v_call: TRBV6-5; clone_size: -; j_call: TRBJ1-1; d_call: TRBD1; cdr3_nt: TGTGCCAGCAGGCAACAGGGGATTGGGACTGAAGCTTTCTTT; cdr3_aa: CASRQQGIGTEAFF
v_call: TRBV11-2; clone_size: -; j_call: TRBJ2-3; d_call: -; cdr3_nt: TGTGCCAGCGAAACGGGGGCGGGAGCGGATACGCAGTATTTT; cdr3_aa: CASETGAGADTQYF
v_call: TRBV4-1; clone_size: -; j_call: TRBJ2-7; d_call: TRBD2; cdr3_nt: TGCGCCAGCAGCCAAGATACGGGCGGGAGGGCCTTCGAGCAGTACTTC; cdr3_aa: CASSQDTGGRAFEQYF
v_call: TRBV27; clone_size: -; j_call: TRBJ1-2; d_call: TRBD1; cdr3_nt: TGTGCCAGCAGTCCACAGGGGTATGGCTACACCTTC; cdr3_aa: CASSPQGYGYTF
v_call: TRBV16; clone_size: -; j_call: TRBJ1-2; d_call: -; cdr3_nt: TGTGCCAGCAGCCCCTGGGACATCTATGGCTACACCTTC; cdr3_aa: CASSPWDIYGYTF
v_call: TRBV5-4; clone_size: -; j_call: TRBJ2-4; d_call: TRBD2; cdr3_nt: TGTGCCAGCAGCTTCAAACTAGCGGGAGCCAAAAACATTCAGTACTTC; cdr3_aa: CASSFKLAGAKNIQYF